A selection of T cell receptor beta chains follows, all from one sample in a study of intratumoral heterogeneity in liver cancer. The data were produced by immunoSEQ multiplex PCR, yet TCRdb's version contains in-frame clones alone and is incomplete. This table holds 6,000 to 8,500 clones, about 55% found once. The sample here was tumor tissue, taken before any cancer treatment. These receptor sequences come from a man between 65 and 85 years old with hepatocellular carcinoma. The CDR3 runs from the conserved cysteine through the conserved F or W. A D gene is named only where the DNA matches it firmly. Not all rows give a size; the values are once, few, many and, for expanded clones, a class.

CDR3nt: TGTGCCAGCAGCTTAGAGGTGGCAGGGGATGAAAAACTGTTTTTT; CDR3aa: CASSLEVAGDEKLFF; d_gene: -; j_gene: TRBJ1-4; v_gene: TRBV7-6; abundance: -
CDR3nt: TGCGCCAGCAGCTTTGGACCGGGACTAGGGGGCAATGAGCAGTTCTTC; CDR3aa: CASSFGPGLGGNEQFF; d_gene: TRBD2; j_gene: TRBJ2-1; v_gene: TRBV5-1; abundance: few
CDR3nt: TGTGCCAGCAGCTATGGACAACACGATCCTTACAATGAGCAGTTCTTC; CDR3aa: CASSYGQHDPYNEQFF; d_gene: -; j_gene: TRBJ2-1; v_gene: TRBV11-1; abundance: few
CDR3nt: TGTGCCAGCAGTGAGGGCAGGGGAGAGACCCAGTACTTC; CDR3aa: CASSEGRGETQYF; d_gene: -; j_gene: TRBJ2-5; v_gene: TRBV6-1; abundance: medium-sized
CDR3nt: TGCGCCAGCAGCGGGGCCACCGGGGAGCTGTTTTTT; CDR3aa: CASSGATGELFF; d_gene: -; j_gene: TRBJ2-2; v_gene: TRBV5-1; abundance: -
CDR3nt: TGTGCCAGCAGCTTAGGAATGACAGGATCTGGCTACACCTTC; CDR3aa: CASSLGMTGSGYTF; d_gene: -; j_gene: TRBJ1-2; v_gene: TRBV7-9; abundance: few
CDR3nt: TGCGCCAGCAGCTTGGGGACTCTACAGGTGCGCACTGAAGCTTTCTTT; CDR3aa: CASSLGTLQVRTEAFF; d_gene: -; j_gene: TRBJ1-1; v_gene: TRBV5-1; abundance: once
CDR3nt: TGCAGTGCTAGTACGGACAGGGTGGGGGAACTATATGGCTACACCTTC; CDR3aa: CSASTDRVGELYGYTF; d_gene: TRBD1; j_gene: TRBJ1-2; v_gene: TRBV20-1; abundance: -
CDR3nt: TGTGCCAGCAGTTCGGCGGGGGGGCGGGAGACCCAGTACTTC; CDR3aa: CASSSAGGRETQYF; d_gene: TRBD2; j_gene: TRBJ2-5; v_gene: TRBV5-4; abundance: few
CDR3nt: TGTGCCAGCAGCTTGTTTGGACAGTGGAAGGAAAAACTGTTTTTT; CDR3aa: CASSLFGQWKEKLFF; d_gene: -; j_gene: TRBJ1-4; v_gene: TRBV5-6; abundance: -